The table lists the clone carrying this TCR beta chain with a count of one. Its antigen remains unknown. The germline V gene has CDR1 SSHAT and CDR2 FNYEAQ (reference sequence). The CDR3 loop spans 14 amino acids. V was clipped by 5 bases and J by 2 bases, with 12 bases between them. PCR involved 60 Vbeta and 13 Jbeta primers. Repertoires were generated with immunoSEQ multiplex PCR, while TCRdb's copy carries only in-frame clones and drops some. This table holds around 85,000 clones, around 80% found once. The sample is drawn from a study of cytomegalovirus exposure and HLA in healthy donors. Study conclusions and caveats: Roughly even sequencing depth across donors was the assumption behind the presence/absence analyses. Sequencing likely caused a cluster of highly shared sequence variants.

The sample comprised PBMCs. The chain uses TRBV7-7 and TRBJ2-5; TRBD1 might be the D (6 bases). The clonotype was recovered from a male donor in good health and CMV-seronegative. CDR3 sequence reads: CASSTDRSQETQYF. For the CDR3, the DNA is TGTGCCAGCAGCACAGACAGGTCTCAAGAGACCCAGTACTTC.